These 3 T cell receptor beta chains were all obtained from the same sample, sequenced in a study of T cell changes during pregnancy in multiple sclerosis. Measured with immunoSEQ multiplex PCR; TCRdb has only the in-frame clones, and not every one. The sample records approximately 36,000 clones, 93% being singletons. The material sequenced was CD4+ T cells from peripheral blood mononuclear cells, taken in the first trimester of pregnancy. These receptor sequences come from a female donor with multiple sclerosis, enrolled in a pregnancy study.

The chain combines TRBV12-5 with TRBJ1-5; D gene uncertain. The length of the CDR3 is 13 residues. The germline V gene has CDR1 LGHNT and CDR2 FRNRAP. The chain's CDR3 is CAASRGMDQPQHF. The DNA for the CDR3 is TGTGCCGCAAGCCGGGGAATGGATCAGCCCCAGCATTTT. The full variable domain, with the rest looked up from reference TRBV12-5 and TRBJ1-5, is DARVTQTPRHKVTEMGQEVTMRCQPILGHNTVFWYRQTMMQGLELLAYFRNRAPLDDSGMPKDRFSAEMPDATLATLKIQPSEPRDSAVYFCAASRGMDQPQHFGDGTRLSIL.

V and J are TRBV5-1 and TRBJ2-5; the D is unclear. Trimming stripped 0 bases from V and 4 bases from J, with 7 bases between. The CDR3 sequence is 13 residues long. Germline V gene lookup returns CDR1 SGHRS and CDR2 YFSETQ. CDR3 sequence reads: CASSLGAGETQYF. The CDR3 DNA reads as TGCGCCAGCAGCTTGGGGGCTGGAGAGACCCAGTACTTC.

This chain links TRBV2 with TRBJ2-6; D gene uncertain. Trimming took 2 bases from V and 2 from J, leaving 4 bases between them. The germline V gene has CDR1 SNHLY and CDR2 FYNNEI. CDR3 length equals 14 residues. CDR3 sequence reads: CASSELAGANVLTF. The CDR3 coding sequence is TGTGCCAGCAGTGAATTAGCTGGGGCCAACGTCCTGACTTTC. Variable domain in full (rest from reference TRBV2 and TRBJ2-6): EPEVTQTPSHQVTQMGQEVILRCVPISNHLYFYWYRQILGQKVEFLVSFYNNEISEKSEIFDDQFSVERPDGSNFTLKIRSTKLEDSAMYFCASSELAGANVLTFGAGSRLTVL.